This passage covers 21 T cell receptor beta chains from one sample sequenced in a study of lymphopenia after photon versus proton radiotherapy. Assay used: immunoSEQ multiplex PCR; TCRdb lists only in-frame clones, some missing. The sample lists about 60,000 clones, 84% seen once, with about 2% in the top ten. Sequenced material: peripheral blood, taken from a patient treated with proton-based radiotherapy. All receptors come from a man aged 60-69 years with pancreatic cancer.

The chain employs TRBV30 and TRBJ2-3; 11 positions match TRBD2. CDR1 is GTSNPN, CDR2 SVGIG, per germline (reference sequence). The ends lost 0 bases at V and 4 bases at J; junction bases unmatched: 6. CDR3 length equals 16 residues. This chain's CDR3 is CAWSVGLAGGPDTQYF. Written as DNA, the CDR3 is TGTGCCTGGAGTGTGGGGCTAGCGGGAGGTCCAGATACGCAGTATTTT.

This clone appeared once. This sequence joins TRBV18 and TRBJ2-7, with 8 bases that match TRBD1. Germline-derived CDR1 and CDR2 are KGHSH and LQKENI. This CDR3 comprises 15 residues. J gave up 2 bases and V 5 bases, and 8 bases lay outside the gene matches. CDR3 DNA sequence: TGTGCCAGCTCAGCCAAACAGGGGGGACCCTACGAGCAGTACTTC. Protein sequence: CASSAKQGGPYEQYF.

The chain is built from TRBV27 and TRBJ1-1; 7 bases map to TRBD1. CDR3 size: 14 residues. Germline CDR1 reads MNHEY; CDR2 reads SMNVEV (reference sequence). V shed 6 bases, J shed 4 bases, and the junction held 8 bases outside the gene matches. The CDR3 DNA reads TGTGCCAGCAGCTTTCGACAGGGACCCACTGAAGCTTTCTTT. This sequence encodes CASSFRQGPTEAFF.

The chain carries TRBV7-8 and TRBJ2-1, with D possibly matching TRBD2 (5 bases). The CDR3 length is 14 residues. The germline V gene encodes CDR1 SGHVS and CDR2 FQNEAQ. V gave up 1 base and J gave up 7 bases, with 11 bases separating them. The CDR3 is CASSLGASKNEQFF. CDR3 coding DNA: TGTGCCAGCAGCTTAGGTGCTAGCAAGAATGAGCAGTTCTTC.

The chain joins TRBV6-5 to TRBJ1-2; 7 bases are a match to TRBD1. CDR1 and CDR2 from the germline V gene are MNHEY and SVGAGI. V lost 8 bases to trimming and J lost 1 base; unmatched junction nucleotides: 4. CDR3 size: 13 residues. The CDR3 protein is CASATGSNYGYTF. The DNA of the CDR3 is TGTGCCAGCGCGACAGGGAGTAACTATGGCTACACCTTC.

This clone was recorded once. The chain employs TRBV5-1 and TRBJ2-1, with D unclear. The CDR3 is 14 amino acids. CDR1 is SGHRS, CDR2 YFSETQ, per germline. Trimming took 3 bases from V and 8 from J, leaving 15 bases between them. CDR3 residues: CASSSRIREDEQFF. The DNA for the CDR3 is TGCGCCAGCAGCTCCCGGATCCGAGAAGATGAGCAGTTCTTC. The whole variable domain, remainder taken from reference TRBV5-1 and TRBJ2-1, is KAGVTQTPRYLIKTRGQQVTLSCSPISGHRSVSWYQQTPGQGLQFLFEYFSETQRNKGNFPGRFSGRQFSNSRSEMNVSTLELGDSALYLCASSSRIREDEQFFGPGTRLTVL.

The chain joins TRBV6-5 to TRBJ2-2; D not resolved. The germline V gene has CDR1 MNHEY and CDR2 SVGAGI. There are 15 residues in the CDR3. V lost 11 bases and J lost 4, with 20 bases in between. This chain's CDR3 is CAVAYRRTSTGELFF. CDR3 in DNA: TGTGCCGTCGCATACCGACGGACGAGCACCGGGGAGCTGTTTTTT.

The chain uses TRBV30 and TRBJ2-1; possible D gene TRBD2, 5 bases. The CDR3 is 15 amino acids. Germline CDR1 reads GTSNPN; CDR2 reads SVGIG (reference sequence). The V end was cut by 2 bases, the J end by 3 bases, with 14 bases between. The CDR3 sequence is CAWSSLKRVYNEQFF. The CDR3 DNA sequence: TGTGCCTGGAGTAGTTTAAAGAGGGTCTACAATGAGCAGTTCTTC. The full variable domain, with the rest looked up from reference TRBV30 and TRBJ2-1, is SQTIHQWPATLVQPVGSPLSLECTVEGTSNPNLYWYRQAAGRGLQLLFYSVGIGQISSEVPQNLSASRPQDRQFILSSKKLLLSDSGFYLCAWSSLKRVYNEQFFGPGTRLTVL.

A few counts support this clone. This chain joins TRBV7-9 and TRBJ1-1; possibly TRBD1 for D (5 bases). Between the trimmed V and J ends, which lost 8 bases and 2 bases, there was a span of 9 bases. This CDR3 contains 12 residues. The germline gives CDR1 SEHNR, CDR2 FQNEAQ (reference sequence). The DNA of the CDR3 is TGTGCCAGCGCGGGACGTAACACTGAAGCTTTCTTT. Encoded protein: CASAGRNTEAFF.

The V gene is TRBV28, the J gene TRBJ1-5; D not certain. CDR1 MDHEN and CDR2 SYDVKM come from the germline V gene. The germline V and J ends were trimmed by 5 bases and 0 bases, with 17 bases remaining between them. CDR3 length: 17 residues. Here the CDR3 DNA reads TGTGCCAGCAGTGCCCGGGCCAGACTTTATAGCAATCAGCCCCAGCATTTT. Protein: CASSARARLYSNQPQHF.

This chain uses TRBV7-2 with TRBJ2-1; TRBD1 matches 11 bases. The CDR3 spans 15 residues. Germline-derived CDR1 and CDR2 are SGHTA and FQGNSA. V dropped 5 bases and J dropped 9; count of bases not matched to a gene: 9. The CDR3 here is CASSRLDRGLVEQFF. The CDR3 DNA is TGTGCCAGCAGCCGCCTGGACAGGGGGCTGGTTGAGCAGTTCTTC.

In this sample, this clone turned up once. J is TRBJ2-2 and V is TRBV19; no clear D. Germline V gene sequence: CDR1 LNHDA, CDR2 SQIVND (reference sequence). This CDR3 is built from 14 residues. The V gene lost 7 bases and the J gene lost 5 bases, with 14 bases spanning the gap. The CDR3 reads CASNSRRETGELFF. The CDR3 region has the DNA TGTGCCAGTAACAGTCGTAGAGAGACCGGGGAGCTGTTTTTT.

CDR3 sequence reads: CASSSALASNTGELFF. CDR3 DNA sequence: TGCGCCAGCAGCTCGGCACTAGCGTCCAACACCGGGGAGCTGTTTTTT. This rearrangement joins TRBV5-1 to TRBJ2-2, with 7 bases fitting TRBD2. Germline values: CDR1 SGHRS, CDR2 YFSETQ. V trimming: 3 bases; J trimming: 2 bases; junction bases outside the gene matches: 7. The CDR3 contains 16 residues.

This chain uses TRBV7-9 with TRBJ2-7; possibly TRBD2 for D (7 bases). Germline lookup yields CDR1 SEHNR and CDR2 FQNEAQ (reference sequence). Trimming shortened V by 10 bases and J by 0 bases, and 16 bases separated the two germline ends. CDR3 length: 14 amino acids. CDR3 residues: CATKGGGPSYEQYF. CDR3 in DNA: TGTGCCACCAAAGGGGGAGGGCCCTCCTACGAGCAGTACTTC. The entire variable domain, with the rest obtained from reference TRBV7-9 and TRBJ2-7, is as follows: DTGVSQNPRHKITKRGQNVTFRCDPISEHNRLYWYRQTLGQGPEFLTYFQNEAQLEKSRLLSDRFSAERPKGSFSTLEIQRTEQGDSAMYLCATKGGGPSYEQYFGPGTRLTVT.

CDR3 sequence: CAISEESQGNYGYTF. CDR3 sequence (DNA): TGTGCCATCAGTGAAGAATCTCAGGGCAACTATGGCTACACCTTC. The chain links TRBV10-3 to TRBJ1-2; a possible D gene is TRBD1 (5 bases). The CDR3 consists of 15 residues. In germline, CDR1 is ENHRY, CDR2 SYGVKD. V lost 3 bases and J lost 2, with 13 bases in between.

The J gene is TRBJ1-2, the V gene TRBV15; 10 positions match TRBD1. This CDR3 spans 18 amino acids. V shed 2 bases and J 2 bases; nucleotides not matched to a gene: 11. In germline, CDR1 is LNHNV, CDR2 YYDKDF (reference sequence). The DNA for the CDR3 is TGTGCCACCAGCAGACCGGGACAGGGGAGAGGTTGGAACTATGGCTACACCTTC. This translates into CATSRPGQGRGWNYGYTF. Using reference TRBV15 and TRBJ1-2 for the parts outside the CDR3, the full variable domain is DAMVIQNPRYQVTQFGKPVTLSCSQTLNHNVMYWYQQKSSQAPKLLFHYYDKDFNNEADTPDNFQSRRPNTSFCFLDIRSPGLGDTAMYLCATSRPGQGRGWNYGYTFGSGTRLTVV.

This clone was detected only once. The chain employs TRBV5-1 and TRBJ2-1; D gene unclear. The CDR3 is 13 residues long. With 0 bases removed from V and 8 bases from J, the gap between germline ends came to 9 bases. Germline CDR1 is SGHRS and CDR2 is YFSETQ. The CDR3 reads CASSLGLRDEQFF. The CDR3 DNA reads TGCGCCAGCAGCTTGGGACTCCGAGATGAGCAGTTCTTC.

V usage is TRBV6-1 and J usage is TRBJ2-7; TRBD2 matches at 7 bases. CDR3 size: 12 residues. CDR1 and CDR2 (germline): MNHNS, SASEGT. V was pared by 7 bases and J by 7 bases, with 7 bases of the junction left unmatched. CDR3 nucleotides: TGTGCCAGCACCAAGGGGAGGGGAGAGCAGTACTTC. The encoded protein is CASTKGRGEQYF.

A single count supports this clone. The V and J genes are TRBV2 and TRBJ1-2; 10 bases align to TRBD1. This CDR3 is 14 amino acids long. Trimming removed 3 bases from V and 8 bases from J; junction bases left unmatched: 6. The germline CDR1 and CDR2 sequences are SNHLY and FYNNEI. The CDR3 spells CASSETGGAGGYTF. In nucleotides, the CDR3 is TGTGCCAGCAGTGAGACAGGGGGCGCCGGGGGCTACACCTTC.

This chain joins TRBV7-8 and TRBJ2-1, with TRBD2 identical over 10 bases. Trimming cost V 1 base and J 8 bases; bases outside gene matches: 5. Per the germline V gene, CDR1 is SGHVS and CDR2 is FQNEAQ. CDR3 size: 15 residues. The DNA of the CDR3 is TGTGCCAGCAGCTTAGGTCCAGCGGGAGGGCATGAGCAGTTCTTC. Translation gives CASSLGPAGGHEQFF.

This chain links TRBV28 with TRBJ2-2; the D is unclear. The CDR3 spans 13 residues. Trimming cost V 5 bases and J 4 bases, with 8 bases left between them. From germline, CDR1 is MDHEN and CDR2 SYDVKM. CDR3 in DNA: TGTGCCAGCAGTAGACACTCCACCGGGGAGCTGTTTTTT. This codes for CASSRHSTGELFF.